This T cell receptor beta chain was sequenced in a study of cytomegalovirus exposure and HLA in healthy donors (dated by TCRdb to about 2017). Concerning the study at large: An earlier analysis of approximately 590 of the donors reported 276 Gb of sequence data and 100 million to 130 million unique TCR beta sequences from about 200 million T cells. An early release that covered about 600 HLA-typed donors contained approximately 300 gigabases of sequencing data and some 87 million unique TCR sequences. Among the roughly 400 genotyped donors, around 79% belonged to the genetic ancestry cluster associated with self-reported Caucasian donors. The study aimed to test whether signatures of past pathogen exposure could be identified by cataloging public T cell receptors. The study profiled the T cell repertoires of under 700 subjects by immunosequencing and related them to cytomegalovirus serostatus. Besides the first cohort of 550 to 750 subjects, a separate validation cohort made up of roughly 120 different subjects was used. To predict cytomegalovirus infection status, the study brought together high-throughput TCR immunosequencing, statistical association of individual TCRs with disease status, and machine learning. A later analysis re-examined previously published TCR beta repertoires from just over 650 donors and added high-resolution HLA genotyping to investigate patterns of TCR occurrence. Rather than using new phenotypic data, the later analysis identified candidate immune exposures from TCR beta sequences and from how often those sequences occurred across donors. An earlier analysis of 587 of the donors used high-throughput TCR beta sequencing to judge whether each TCR beta V gene segment behaved as functional or pseudogenic. Donor age, sex, ethnicity and CMV serostatus were collected together with the repertoire data. A later genetic analysis used genome-wide SNP genotypes for about 60% of the roughly 670 donors, treating that subset as a discovery cohort. All discovery cohort repertoires had been generated on a single sequencing platform. HLA typing covered class I and class II loci at four-digit resolution. Typing coverage differed by locus: A, B, C, DRB1 and DQB1 were typed in roughly 620-630 donors, DQA1 in 500 to 550, DPA1 in roughly 590, and DPB1 in roughly 470. A handful of DR-DQ haplotypes were handled as single units for association and clustering because linkage in the cohort was strong. Among around 400 genotyped donors of the cohort, an average of 235,054 unique TCR beta nucleotide sequences were sequenced per donor, roughly 18% of them non-productive.

What the work shows at the level of the full study, not this receptor alone: In a later analysis, most CMV-associated TCR beta chains were found to appear HLA-restricted, with HLA associations seemingly driven largely by CMV exposure. Some IMGT-functional V segments, including TRBV6-2 and TRBV6-3, could not be told apart with the 87-base-pair reads, so those segments were excluded. Over 15 rarely observed V segments, including chromosome 9 orphons, were excluded from the earlier analysis of about 600 of the donors because counts were too low. In vitro tests confirmed that a few of the cytomegalovirus-associated TCR beta chains recognize cytomegalovirus antigens. Compared with equally common non-associated chains, HLA-associated TCR beta chains in a later analysis were more clonally expanded and had lower generation probabilities. The study listed over 150 TCR beta chains as associated with cytomegalovirus. The cohort was sequenced for TCR beta chains only, and without alpha or paired-chain data the features that could be detected were limited. In a later analysis, several top co-occurrence clusters were reported to appear linked to parvovirus B19, influenza, CMV and Epstein-Barr virus. Broadly in line with IMGT annotations, most TCR beta V segments showed up in productive rearrangements about 87% or about 30% of the time in an earlier analysis of 450 to 600 of the donors. A later analysis associated about 16,000 TCR beta sequences with specific HLA alleles at a false discovery rate of 0.05. The presence/absence analyses assumed that sequencing depth was roughly uniform across donors, and that assumption may not be true. A later analysis found that TCR association rates varied across HLA loci, with DRB1 alleles showing the most associated TCRs and HLA-C alleles the fewest. A cluster of highly shared sequence variants was judged likely to be a technical artifact of the sequencing pipeline. HLA typing was unavailable for some donors at each locus, so association tests used only the typed subset. Cytomegalovirus status was reported to be diagnosed by the classifier with high specificity and sensitivity in both the original and validation cohorts. Strong co-occurrence of HLA alleles, especially DR and DQ, made assigning TCR associations to individual alleles difficult. Most TCR sequences were seen in very few donors, while some public TCRs were found in many individuals. A further reported finding was that TCR beta sequences accurately predicted the HLA-A and HLA-B alleles for most subjects in the first cohort. For the cohort, immune exposure information was limited to CMV serostatus. In a later genetic analysis, fewer N-insertions in productive TCRs were reported among donors in an Asian-associated ancestry cluster than the roughly 640-donor mean. It was suggested by the authors that the approach could potentially be generalized to other disease states and immunological phenotypes. Linkage disequilibrium might explain the correlated functional status among segregating V segments, but an unknown experimental factor could not be ruled out. In a later genetic analysis, a missense DCLRE1C variant was associated with V-gene and J-gene trimming of TCR beta chains, and the association was replicated in an independent cohort.

Trimming takes 2 bases off V and 5 bases off J; junction bases not matched to a gene: 11. Reading the germline V gene gives CDR1 KGHSH and CDR2 LQKENI. Measured from the cysteine to the phenylalanine, the CDR3 is 17 residues long. The entry retains the CDR3 DNA only, 51 bases that are in frame from base 1. In total, 666 healthy bone marrow donors made up the cohort. Cohort members were all nominally healthy when sampled, although unrecorded immune exposures were likely present. The donor was CMV seronegative and was included in the group of hundreds of seronegative cohort members. Each donor provided a peripheral blood sample, and peripheral blood mononuclear cells were used for TCR beta sequencing. The Qiagen DNeasy Blood Extraction Kit was used to extract genomic DNA from the blood cell samples. Comments on this clone: Its antigen target is currently unknown. Base qualities are not provided; no much larger clone lies one nucleotide away.

The receptor library was made with the immunoSEQ multiplex PCR assay. For the multiplex PCR, a mixture combining 60 forward primers for TCR Vbeta segments and 13 reverse primers for TCR Jbeta segments was used. Amplification of the CDR3 region of rearranged TCR beta genes was performed with a multiplex PCR assay on genomic DNA. Amplified TCR beta libraries were sequenced as 87-base-pair reads on the Illumina HiSeq System. The study's processing was this. A later analysis tallied 75 million to 95 million unique TCR beta chains across the 640 or so repertoires, and 10 million to 11 million of those chains were shared by two or more donors. Raw reads were error-corrected and collapsed into unique sequences by a nearest-neighbor algorithm in which closely related sequences were merged to remove PCR and sequencing errors. CDR3 sequences were aligned to IMGT reference sequences to assign V, D and J gene segments. For a sequence to be retained, at least a six-nucleotide match to both a V gene segment and a J gene segment was required. A rearrangement was called productive if the CDR3 had no stop codons and remained in frame with V and J, and every other rearrangement was called non-productive. CDR3 was defined according to IMGT convention as the region running from the second conserved V-encoded cysteine to the conserved J-encoded phenylalanine. Sequences without an unambiguous match to a single V gene segment were excluded from the earlier analysis of approximately 600 of the donors. In an earlier analysis of several hundred of the donors, V segments were called functional above 56.7% productive rearrangements and were called segregating when the between-donor standard deviation exceeded 5%. A statistical classification framework was developed to diagnose cytomegalovirus status using the catalog of TCR beta chain sequences. In a later analysis, V and J genes were assigned by comparing TCR nucleotide sequences against IMGT/GENE-DB human TR gene sequences. The TCRdist pipeline was used in a later analysis to assign CDR3 sequences and most-parsimonious VDJ recombination scenarios. In a later analysis, each TCR beta chain was defined by its CDR3 amino acid sequence together with its V-gene family, and reads lacking a unique V-gene family were excluded. To address suspected cross-contamination and a sequencing artifact, a later analysis removed a few hundred highly shared, low-generation-probability nucleotide sequences. In a later analysis, a clonal expansion index was calculated for each public chain from normalized within-repertoire ranks of inferred template counts. In a later analysis, generation probabilities were computed using a VDJ recombination model fitted to out-of-frame rearrangements, and the results were checked against IGoR. Hypergeometric tests were used in a later analysis to score TCR-TCR, TCR-HLA and TCR-CMV co-occurrence, with a repertoire-size bias correction applied to the TCR pairs. False discovery rates were estimated in a later analysis by permuting HLA or CMV assignments 20 times. In a later analysis, co-occurring TCRs were grouped with DBSCAN, and TCRdist sequence similarity was added when clustering was performed within HLA-allele-positive subsets. Co-occurrence clustering excluded repertoires with fewer than 30,000 or more than 120,000 public chains, plus five with anomalous nucleotide sharing. TCRdb took over this immuneACCESS table, retaining in-frame rearrangements with V and J assigned. Such tables are incomplete; in checked studies, under half of the missing clones stem from an unresolved V gene, and the remainder is unexplained. The D gene and trimming were derived from the DNA, and the V and J assignments and clone size from that table. The sample records 150,000 to 200,000 clones, almost 85% of which are singletons. The top ten clonotypes cover about 2.5% of the sample.

The specimen was PBMCs. The chain is made from TRBV18 and TRBJ2-1, with TRBD2 matching 8 junction bases. The TCR originated in a woman aged 45-60 years in good health and CMV-seronegative. The DNA reads as follows: TGTGCCAGCTCACCAGCCAGAGCGGGAGTGCCTGACAATGAGCAGTTCTTC. Translated, this is CASSPARAGVPDNEQFF.